This T cell receptor beta chain is from a study of cytomegalovirus exposure and HLA in healthy donors. Study-wide context: The 110 million or so unique TCR beta sequences, from roughly 170 million T cells, were found by an earlier analysis. Study-wide points: 164 TCR beta chains were listed as cytomegalovirus-associated. Clonal expansion, a later analysis showed, was greater in HLA-associated TCR beta chains than in equally common others.

In the PCR, 60 Vbeta and 13 Jbeta primers were used. Profiling relied on immunoSEQ multiplex PCR, and the TCRdb table lists in-frame clones only, not all of them. The data contain about 180,000 clones, almost 80% of them singletons. This CDR3 has 12 amino acids. V gave up 4 bases and J gave up 4 bases; unmatched junction bases: 1. CDR1 SGHDN and CDR2 FVKESK come from the germline V gene. Healthy bone marrow donors supplied every sample. A note on this clone: Its antigen is still unknown. Other DNA sequences within the sample encode an identical CDR3.

The receptor's source is a man aged 40-50 years in good health and CMV-seropositive. The chain recombines TRBV14 with TRBJ2-7; TRBD1 aligns across 7 bases. What was sequenced was PBMCs. This CDR3 is CASSRQGYEQYF. Written as DNA, the CDR3 is TGTGCCAGCAGCCGACAGGGATACGAGCAGTACTTC.